A selection of T cell receptor beta chains follows, all from one sample in a study of shared clonotypes between healthy human individuals. Profiling relied on immunoSEQ multiplex PCR, and the TCRdb table lists in-frame clones only, not all of them. Here the sample spans about 1 million clones, about 70% being singletons. Sequencing input: memory CD4+ T cells sorted from blood. The receptors were sampled from a young man in good health. Each CDR3 is given with its conserved first and last residue. Fields, in order: D gene, clone size, V gene, J gene, CDR3 DNA, CDR3 protein. D genes are given only for firm matches. A row's size may be missing; if present it is once, few, many or a size class.

-,once,TRBV7-9,TRBJ1-6,TGTGCCAGCAGCTTGAGTACAGGGAATTCACCCCTCCACTTT,CASSLSTGNSPLHF
TRBD1,-,TRBV19,TRBJ2-1,TGTGCCAGTAGTCTAGCAACCGGGACAGGGGGTTTAGATGAGCAGTTCTTC,CASSLATGTGGLDEQFF
-,once,TRBV7-9,TRBJ2-7,TGTGCCAGCAGCTTATTTCCCATCTCCTACGAGCAGTACTTC,CASSLFPISYEQYF
TRBD1,-,TRBV10-2,TRBJ2-3,TGCGCCAGCAGGGGTCCGGGACAGGGAGATACGCAGTATTTT,CASRGPGQGDTQYF
-,-,TRBV27,TRBJ2-7,TGTGCCAGCAAACCGGATAGGACGGGAGACTACGAGCAGTACTTC,CASKPDRTGDYEQYF
-,few,TRBV7-2,TRBJ2-3,TGTGCCAGCAGCCCCCAGGGTAGCGGCACAGATACGCAGTATTTT,CASSPQGSGTDTQYF
-,-,TRBV10-1,TRBJ1-2,TGCGCCAGCAGCGGACAAGCTAACTATGGCTACACCTTC,CASSGQANYGYTF
TRBD2,-,TRBV30,TRBJ2-7,TGTGCCTGGGGCTTGGGTAGCGGGGGGCGCGAGCAGTACTTC,CAWGLGSGGREQYF
-,-,TRBV6-4,TRBJ1-1,TGTGCCAGCAGAGCATTTACAGGTGAAGCTTTCTTT,CASRAFTGEAFF
TRBD1,few,TRBV27,TRBJ2-1,TGTGCCAGCGCCATGGGGCAGGGGGTACACAATGAGCAGTTCTTC,CASAMGQGVHNEQFF
-,-,TRBV2,TRBJ2-5,TGTGCCAGCAGGTACCGACAGACTCAAGAGACCCAGTACTTC,CASRYRQTQETQYF
-,-,TRBV7-9,TRBJ2-2,TGTGCCAGCAGCTTAGCCGGGGGTTCGGGGACCGGGGAGCTGTTTTTT,CASSLAGGSGTGELFF
-,few,TRBV5-1,TRBJ2-2,TGCGCCAGCAGCTCACTAGGAGGGGGGATCGCCGGGGAGCTGTTTTTT,CASSSLGGGIAGELFF
-,-,TRBV6-1,TRBJ1-1,TGTGCCAGCGGTTCAGGGAAAGGGACTGAAGCTTTCTTT,CASGSGKGTEAFF
TRBD2,-,TRBV7-2,TRBJ2-7,TGTGCCAGCAGCCAAAGTAGCGGGAGGTACGAGCAGTACTTC,CASSQSSGRYEQYF
-,-,TRBV5-1,TRBJ1-1,TGCGCCAGCAGCTTGTCGAAGAACACTGAAGCTTTCTTT,CASSLSKNTEAFF
-,few,TRBV18,TRBJ2-5,TGTGCCAGCTCACTGAACCCCCAAGAGACCCAGTACTTC,CASSLNPQETQYF
-,once,TRBV18,TRBJ2-4,TGTGCCAGCTCACCAGGTCTGGGGGCTTACATTCAGTACTTC,CASSPGLGAYIQYF
-,few,TRBV5-4,TRBJ1-1,TGTGCCAGCAACAAAGACAGGTGGGTCACTGAAGCTTTCTTT,CASNKDRWVTEAFF
TRBD2,-,TRBV15,TRBJ2-2,TGTGCCACCAAGGCGCTAGCGGGAGGGCCGTCTGGGGAGCTGTTTTTT,CATKALAGGPSGELFF
-,-,TRBV7-2,TRBJ1-5,TGTGCCAGCAGCGTCGGTGGTAGCAATCAGCCCCAGCATTTT,CASSVGGSNQPQHF
-,-,TRBV9,TRBJ2-5,TGTGCCAGCAGCGCCCGACAGATTTTTCAAGAGACCCAGTACTTC,CASSARQIFQETQYF
TRBD2,-,TRBV18,TRBJ2-3,TGTGCCAGCTCCGTACTGCCGGGACTAGCGAACACAGATACGCAGTATTTT,CASSVLPGLANTDTQYF
-,-,TRBV2,TRBJ2-5,TGTGCCAGTAACTTACAGGGCGGGGTTCGGGAGACCCAGTACTTC,CASNLQGGVRETQYF
TRBD1,-,TRBV11-2,TRBJ2-1,TGTGCCAGCAGCTTCGAGCGCGGACAGGGTTTCAATGAGCAGTTCTTC,CASSFERGQGFNEQFF
TRBD1,-,TRBV25-1,TRBJ1-2,TGTGCCAGCAGTGCGCCCGGGACAGCGGACCTTAACTATGGCTACACCTTC,CASSAPGTADLNYGYTF
-,-,TRBV6-6,TRBJ2-7,TGTGCCAGCAGCCCCAGGGCCCTCTCCTACGAGCAGTACTTC,CASSPRALSYEQYF
-,few,TRBV6-5,TRBJ2-1,TGTGCCAGCAGTTATATCCGGGACCACAATGAGCAGTTCTTC,CASSYIRDHNEQFF
TRBD2,-,TRBV5-4,TRBJ2-5,TGTGCCAGCAGCTTGGGGGGGGGAGAGACCCAGTACTTC,CASSLGGGETQYF
-,-,TRBV28,TRBJ1-5,TGTGCCAGCAGTTCAAGGGACTCCCTCAATCAGCCCCAGCATTTT,CASSSRDSLNQPQHF
TRBD2,-,TRBV5-1,TRBJ2-1,TGCGCCAGCAGCCCCCCGGCGGCGGGGGGGCCGAATGAGCAGTTCTTC,CASSPPAAGGPNEQFF
TRBD2,-,TRBV5-1,TRBJ2-1,TGCGCCAGCAGCCGGACTAGCGGGAGTAACAGTGAGCAGTTCTTC,CASSRTSGSNSEQFF
TRBD1,once,TRBV19,TRBJ2-6,TGTGCCAGTATCGCAGGGGGCTACCCTGGGGCCAACGTCCTGACTTTC,CASIAGGYPGANVLTF